Listed below are T cell receptor beta chains from one sample, sequenced in a study of vaccination and CD4 T cells after COVID-19. TCRdb independently ran MiXCR on the PCR reads; one entry per CDR3 protein. The table lists approximately 13,000 distinct CDR3 sequences, roughly 50% of them singletons. No antigen is known for these receptors. Sequencing was done on a sample of CD4+ T cells from blood, cultured in vitro. These receptors came from a human donor who had recovered from COVID-19. Each CDR3 is given with its conserved first and last residue. Fields, in order: clone size, J gene, D gene, V gene, CDR3 protein, CDR3 DNA. The D gene is left open where the match is weak. Size values are once, few and many counts, or a class for expanded clones, and some rows have none.

>.|TRBJ2-6|.|TRBV19
CASSISGSGANVLTF
TGTGCCAGTAGTATTTCAGGATCTGGGGCCAACGTCCTGACTTTC
>.|TRBJ1-1|.|TRBV12-3/TRBV12-4
CASSLGGRTEAFF
TGTGCCAGCAGTCTAGGGGGGCGTACTGAAGCTTTCTTT
>.|TRBJ2-3|.|TRBV20-1
CSASEGGRGTDTQYF
TGCAGTGCTAGCGAGGGGGGGAGGGGCACAGATACGCAGTATTTT
>.|TRBJ1-4|TRBD1|TRBV28
CASSTGTAATNEKLFF
TGTGCCAGCAGTACGGGGACAGCGGCAACTAATGAAAAACTGTTTTTT
>.|TRBJ1-1|TRBD1|TRBV6-5
CASSYSTGLNTEAFF
TGTGCCAGCAGTTACTCGACAGGGTTGAACACTGAAGCTTTCTTT
>.|TRBJ1-5|.|TRBV20-1
CSAAGWQPQHF
TGCAGTGCCGCAGGGTGGCAGCCCCAGCATTTT
>medium-sized|TRBJ2-3|.|TRBV6-2/TRBV6-3
CASSYPSDTQYF
TGTGCCAGCAGTTACCCCTCAGATACGCAGTATTTT
>.|TRBJ2-3|.|TRBV9
CASSVAGTMISTDTQYF
TGTGCCAGCAGCGTAGCGGGTACCATGATTAGCACAGATACGCAGTATTTT
>.|TRBJ2-3|TRBD2|TRBV27
CASRLAGGRTDTQYF
TGTGCCAGCAGACTAGCGGGGGGGCGCACAGATACGCAGTATTTT
>.|TRBJ2-7|.|TRBV6-1
CASTKQGSSYEQYF
TGTGCCAGCACTAAGCAGGGGAGCTCCTACGAGCAGTACTTC
>few|TRBJ1-6|.|TRBV6-1
CASMGGGGSYNSPLHF
TGTGCCAGCATGGGAGGGGGGGGATCCTATAATTCACCCCTCCACTTT
>.|TRBJ2-7|.|TRBV6-5
CASSYSRGAFEQYF
TGTGCCAGCAGTTACTCGAGGGGAGCATTCGAGCAGTACTTC
>.|TRBJ1-1|.|TRBV6-5
CASSYEGGRWAFF
TGTGCCAGCAGTTACGAAGGGGGGCGGTGGGCTTTCTTT
>.|TRBJ2-5|.|TRBV2
CASSPGGGQETQYF
TGTGCCAGTTCCCCCGGAGGGGGCCAAGAGACCCAGTACTTC
>.|TRBJ2-3|TRBD2|TRBV20-1
CSALLAGRTDTQYF
TGCAGTGCCCTTCTAGCGGGACGCACAGATACGCAGTATTTT
>.|TRBJ1-5|TRBD1|TRBV14
CASSRQGNQPQHF
TGTGCCAGCAGCCGACAGGGTAATCAGCCCCAGCATTTT
>.|TRBJ2-2|.|TRBV27
CASSFYRENTGELFF
TGTGCCAGCAGTTTTTACAGGGAGAACACCGGGGAGCTGTTTTTT
>.|TRBJ1-6|.|TRBV12-3/TRBV12-4
CASSLDPDSPLHF
TGTGCCAGCAGTTTAGACCCCGATTCACCCCTCCACTTT
>few|TRBJ1-6|.|TRBV6-1
CASSRSRGATNNSPLHF
TGTGCCAGCAGCCGGAGTAGGGGAGCGACCAATAATTCACCCCTCCACTTT
>few|TRBJ2-1|.|TRBV6-2/TRBV6-3
CASSPPRPNNEQFF
TGTGCCAGCAGCCCCCCTCGACCTAACAATGAGCAGTTCTTC
>.|TRBJ2-7|.|TRBV6-1
CASREDGGSGEQYF
TGTGCCAGCAGGGAGGACGGGGGTTCAGGAGAGCAGTACTTC
>.|TRBJ2-2|.|TRBV24-1
CATSDWGVSNTGELFF
TGTGCCACCAGTGATTGGGGGGTGTCGAACACCGGGGAGCTGTTTTTT
>.|TRBJ1-5|.|TRBV28
CASSLPSPYSNQPQHF
TGTGCCAGCAGTTTACCCAGCCCCTATAGCAATCAGCCCCAGCATTTT
>.|TRBJ2-7|.|TRBV7-2
CASSLSGASYEQYF
TGTGCCAGCAGCTTATCTGGGGCTTCCTACGAGCAGTACTTC
>medium-sized|TRBJ2-1|.|TRBV30
CAWIDGSSYNEQFF
TGTGCCTGGATAGACGGGAGTTCCTACAATGAGCAGTTCTTC
>.|TRBJ2-5|.|TRBV20-1
CSARKSASQETQYF
TGCAGTGCTAGGAAATCTGCCTCCCAAGAGACCCAGTACTTC
>few|TRBJ2-3|TRBD2|TRBV7-2
CASSPMGGQGLAGGTDTQYF
TGTGCCAGCAGCCCCATGGGGGGGCAGGGACTAGCGGGAGGCACAGATACGCAGTATTTT
>.|TRBJ1-1|.|TRBV2
CASSRQGPMNTEAFF
TGTGCCAGCAGTAGGCAGGGGCCCATGAACACTGAAGCTTTCTTT
>.|TRBJ1-5|.|TRBV6-1
CASSKQGYSNQPQHF
TGTGCCAGCTCAAAACAGGGTTATAGCAATCAGCCCCAGCATTTT
>.|TRBJ2-3|.|TRBV15
CATSRTPWGSTDTQYF
TGTGCCACCAGCAGAACCCCCTGGGGTTCCACAGATACGCAGTATTTT
>.|TRBJ2-2|.|TRBV7-2
CASSLMGRTVNTGELFF
TGTGCCAGCAGCTTAATGGGGAGGACAGTGAACACCGGGGAGCTGTTTTTT
>.|TRBJ2-2|.|TRBV27
CASSSQGSGVNTGELFF
TGTGCCAGCAGTTCACAGGGAAGCGGGGTGAACACCGGGGAGCTGTTTTTT
>.|TRBJ1-5|.|TRBV19
CASSQEYSNQPQHF
TGTGCCAGTAGTCAAGAATATAGCAATCAGCCCCAGCATTTT
>few|TRBJ1-1|.|TRBV19
CASTRRMNTEAFF
TGTGCCAGTACCCGGAGAATGAACACTGAAGCTTTCTTT
>few|TRBJ2-1|.|TRBV19
CASSGRYHNEQFF
TGTGCCAGTAGTGGCAGGTATCACAATGAGCAGTTCTTC
>.|TRBJ2-2|TRBD2|TRBV6-1
CASGTSGRASNTGELFF
TGTGCCAGCGGGACTAGCGGGAGGGCCAGTAACACCGGGGAGCTGTTTTTT
>.|TRBJ2-5|.|TRBV2
CASGVGETQYF
TGTGCCAGCGGGGTAGGAGAGACCCAGTACTTC
>few|TRBJ2-5|TRBD2|TRBV7-3
CASSSSPTSMETQYF
TGTGCCAGCAGCTCGTCCCCGACTAGCATGGAGACCCAGTACTTC
>.|TRBJ2-7|.|TRBV20-1
CSASRPGVYEQYF
TGCAGTGCTTCCCGTCCGGGAGTCTACGAGCAGTACTTC
>.|TRBJ1-5|.|TRBV20-1
CSARDLYRVGNQPQHF
TGCAGTGCTAGAGATCTCTACAGGGTGGGCAATCAGCCCCAGCATTTT
>.|TRBJ2-3|.|TRBV27
CASKPGRTPQNTQYF
TGTGCCAGCAAACCAGGGCGAACTCCACAAAATACGCAGTATTTT